This entry describes one TCR beta chain. Antigen unknown. This sample is drawn from a study of shared clonotypes between healthy human individuals. The method was immunoSEQ multiplex PCR; TCRdb's version includes in-frame clones alone and lacks a portion of them. This sample has 730,000 or so clones, with around 72% found just once. Unmatched junction bases numbered 5, after V lost 4 bases and J lost 2 bases. Per germline, CDR1 SNHLY and CDR2 FYNNEI. The CDR3 consists of 15 residues. Study-level points and caveats: When naive CD4 clonotypes were compared across a few donors, 4% to 6.5% were shared.

This sequence originates from a woman aged 25 to 45 in good health. Specimen: memory CD4+ T cells sorted from blood. The subset here: CD45RA-negative fraction. The genes are TRBV2 and TRBJ1-1, with 9 bases that match TRBD1. The CDR3 reads CASSGDRVRNTEAFF. The CDR3 DNA follows: TGTGCCAGCAGTGGGGACAGGGTCAGAAACACTGAAGCTTTCTTT.